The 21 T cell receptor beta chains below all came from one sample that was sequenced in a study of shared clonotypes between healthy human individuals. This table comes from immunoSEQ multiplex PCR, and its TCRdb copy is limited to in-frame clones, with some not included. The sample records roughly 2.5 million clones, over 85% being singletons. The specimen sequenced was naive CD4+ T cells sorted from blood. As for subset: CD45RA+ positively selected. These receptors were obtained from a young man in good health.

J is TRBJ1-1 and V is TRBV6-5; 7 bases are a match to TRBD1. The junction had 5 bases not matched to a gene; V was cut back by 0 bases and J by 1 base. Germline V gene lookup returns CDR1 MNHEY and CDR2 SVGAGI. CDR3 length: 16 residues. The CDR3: CASSYSSGGGNTEAFF. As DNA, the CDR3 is TGTGCCAGCAGTTACTCGTCAGGGGGGGGGAACACTGAAGCTTTCTTT.

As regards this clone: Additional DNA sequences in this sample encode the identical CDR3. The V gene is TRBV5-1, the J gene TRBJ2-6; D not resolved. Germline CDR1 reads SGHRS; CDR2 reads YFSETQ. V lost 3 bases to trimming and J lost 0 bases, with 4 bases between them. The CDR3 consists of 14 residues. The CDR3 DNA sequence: TGCGCCAGCAGCTCTAGCTCTGGGGCCAACGTCCTGACTTTC. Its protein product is CASSSSSGANVLTF.

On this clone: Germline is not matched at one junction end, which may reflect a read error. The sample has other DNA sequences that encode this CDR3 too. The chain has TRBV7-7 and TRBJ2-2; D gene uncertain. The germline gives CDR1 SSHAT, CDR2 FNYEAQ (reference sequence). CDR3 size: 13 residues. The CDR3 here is CASSPPAAGELFF. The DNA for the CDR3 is TGTGCTAGCAGCCCCCCGGCGGCCGGGGAGCTGTTTTTT.

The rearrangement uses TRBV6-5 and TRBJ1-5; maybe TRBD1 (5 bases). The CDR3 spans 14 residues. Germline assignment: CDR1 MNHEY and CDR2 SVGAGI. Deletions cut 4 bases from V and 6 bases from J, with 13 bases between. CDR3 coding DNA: TGTGCCAGCAGTTCGACTTTTGGGGGTCAGCCCCAGCATTTT. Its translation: CASSSTFGGQPQHF.

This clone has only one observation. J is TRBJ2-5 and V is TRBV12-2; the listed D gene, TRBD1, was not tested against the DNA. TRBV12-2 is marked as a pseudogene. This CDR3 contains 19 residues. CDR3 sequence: CASRWGETDGTGCEETQYF. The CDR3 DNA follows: TGTGCAAGTCGCTGGGGGGAAACCGACGGGACAGGTTGTGAGGAGACCCAGTACTTC.

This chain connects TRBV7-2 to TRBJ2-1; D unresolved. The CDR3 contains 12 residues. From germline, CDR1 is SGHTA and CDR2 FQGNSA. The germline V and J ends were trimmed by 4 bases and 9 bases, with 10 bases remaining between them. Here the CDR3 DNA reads TGTGCCAGCAGCTCCCCCCCTGGTGAGCAGTTCTTC. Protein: CASSSPPGEQFF. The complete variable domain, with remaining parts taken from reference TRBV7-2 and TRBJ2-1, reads GAGVSQSPSNKVTEKGKDVELRCDPISGHTALYWYRQSLGQGLEFLIYFQGNSAPDKSGLPSDRFSAERTGGSVSTLTIQRTQQEDSAVYLCASSSPPGEQFFGPGTRLTVL.

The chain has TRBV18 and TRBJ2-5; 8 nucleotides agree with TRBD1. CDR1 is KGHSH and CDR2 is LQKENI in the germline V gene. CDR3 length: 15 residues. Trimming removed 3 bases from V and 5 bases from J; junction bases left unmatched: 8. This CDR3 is CASSPVTGVLETQYF. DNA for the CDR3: TGTGCCAGCTCACCGGTGACAGGGGTATTGGAGACCCAGTACTTC.

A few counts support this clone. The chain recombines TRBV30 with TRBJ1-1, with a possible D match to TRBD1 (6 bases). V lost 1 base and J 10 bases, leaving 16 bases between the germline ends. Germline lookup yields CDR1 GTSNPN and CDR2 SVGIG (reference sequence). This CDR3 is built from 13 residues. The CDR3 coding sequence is TGTGCCTGGAGTGCGGGCAGGGGAAGGGGAGCTTTCTTT. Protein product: CAWSAGRGRGAFF.

CDR3 loop: CAWTTRGDGYTF. The CDR3 region has the DNA TGTGCCTGGACCACAAGGGGGGATGGCTACACCTTC. V and J are TRBV30 and TRBJ1-2; weak D call: TRBD1 (6 bases). There are 12 residues in the CDR3. Trimming took 4 bases from V and 6 from J, leaving 12 bases between them. Germline V gene sequence: CDR1 GTSNPN, CDR2 SVGIG (reference sequence).

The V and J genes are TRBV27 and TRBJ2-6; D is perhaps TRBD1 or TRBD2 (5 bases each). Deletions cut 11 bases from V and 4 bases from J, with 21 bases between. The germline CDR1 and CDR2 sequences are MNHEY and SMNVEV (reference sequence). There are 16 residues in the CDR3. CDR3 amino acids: CAARKAGPSGANVLTF. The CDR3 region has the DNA TGTGCCGCCCGGAAGGCAGGGCCTAGCGGGGCCAACGTCCTGACTTTC.

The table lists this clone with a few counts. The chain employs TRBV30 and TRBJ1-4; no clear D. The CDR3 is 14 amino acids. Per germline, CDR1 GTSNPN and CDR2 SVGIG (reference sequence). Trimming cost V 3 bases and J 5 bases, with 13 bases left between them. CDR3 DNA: TGTGCCTGGAGAGGAGTGGCCGAGAATGAAAAACTGTTTTTT. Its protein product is CAWRGVAENEKLFF.

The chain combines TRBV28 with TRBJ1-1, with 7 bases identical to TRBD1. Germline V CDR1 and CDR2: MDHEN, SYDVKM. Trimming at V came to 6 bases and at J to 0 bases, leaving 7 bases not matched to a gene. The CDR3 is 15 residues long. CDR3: CASRPGDRLNTEAFF. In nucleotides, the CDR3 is TGTGCCAGCAGGCCCGGGGACAGATTGAACACTGAAGCTTTCTTT.

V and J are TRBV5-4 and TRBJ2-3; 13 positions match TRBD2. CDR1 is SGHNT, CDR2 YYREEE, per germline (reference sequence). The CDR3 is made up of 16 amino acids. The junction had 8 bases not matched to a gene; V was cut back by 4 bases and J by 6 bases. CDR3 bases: TGTGCCAGCAGCGGAAAACTAGCGGGGGGGCCGGATACGCAGTATTTT. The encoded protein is CASSGKLAGGPDTQYF.

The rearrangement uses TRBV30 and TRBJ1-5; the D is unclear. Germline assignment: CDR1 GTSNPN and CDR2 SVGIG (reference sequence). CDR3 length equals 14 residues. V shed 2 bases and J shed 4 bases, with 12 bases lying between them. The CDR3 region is CAWSLVKSNQPQHF. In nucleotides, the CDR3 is TGTGCCTGGAGTCTGGTGAAATCGAATCAGCCCCAGCATTTT.

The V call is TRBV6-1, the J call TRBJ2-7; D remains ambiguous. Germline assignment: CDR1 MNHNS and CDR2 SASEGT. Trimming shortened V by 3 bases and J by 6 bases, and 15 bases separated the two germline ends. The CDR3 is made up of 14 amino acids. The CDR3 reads CASSEAGRVIEQYF. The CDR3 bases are TGTGCCAGCAGTGAGGCAGGTCGAGTTATCGAGCAGTACTTC.

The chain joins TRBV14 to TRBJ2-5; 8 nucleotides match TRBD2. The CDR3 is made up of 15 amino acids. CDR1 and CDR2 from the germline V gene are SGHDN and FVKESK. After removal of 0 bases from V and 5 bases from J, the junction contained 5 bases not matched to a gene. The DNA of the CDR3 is TGTGCCAGCAGCCAAGACGGGGGGGGCCGGGAGACCCAGTACTTC. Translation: CASSQDGGGRETQYF.

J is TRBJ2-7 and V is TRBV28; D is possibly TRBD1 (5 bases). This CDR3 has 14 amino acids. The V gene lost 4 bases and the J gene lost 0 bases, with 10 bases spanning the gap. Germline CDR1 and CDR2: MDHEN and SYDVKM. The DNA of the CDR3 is TGTGCCAGCAGTTCCCAGCAGGGCTCCTACGAGCAGTACTTC. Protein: CASSSQQGSYEQYF. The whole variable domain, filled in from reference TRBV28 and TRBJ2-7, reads DVKVTQSSRYLVKRTGEKVFLECVQDMDHENMFWYRQDPGLGLRLIYFSYDVKMKEKGDIPEGYSVSREKKERFSLILESASTNQTSMYLCASSSQQGSYEQYFGPGTRLTVT.

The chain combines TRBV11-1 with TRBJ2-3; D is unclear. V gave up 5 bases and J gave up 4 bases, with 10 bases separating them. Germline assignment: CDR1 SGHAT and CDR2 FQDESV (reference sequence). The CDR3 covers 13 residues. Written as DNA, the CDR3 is TGTGCCAGCAGCCGAGGCACCTCAGATACGCAGTATTTT. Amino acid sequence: CASSRGTSDTQYF.

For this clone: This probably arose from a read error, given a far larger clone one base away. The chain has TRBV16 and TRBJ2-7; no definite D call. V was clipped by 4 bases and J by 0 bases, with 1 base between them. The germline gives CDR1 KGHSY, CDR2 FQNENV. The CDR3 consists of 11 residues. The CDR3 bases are TGTGCCAGCAGCCCCTCCTACGAGCAGTACTTC. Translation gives CASSPSYEQYF. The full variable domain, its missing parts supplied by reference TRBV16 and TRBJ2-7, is GEEVAQTPKHLVRGEGQKAKLYCAPIKGHSYVFWYQQVLKNEFKFLISFQNENVFDETGMPKERFSAKCLPNSPCSLEIQATKLEDSAVYFCASSPSYEQYFGPGTRLTVT.

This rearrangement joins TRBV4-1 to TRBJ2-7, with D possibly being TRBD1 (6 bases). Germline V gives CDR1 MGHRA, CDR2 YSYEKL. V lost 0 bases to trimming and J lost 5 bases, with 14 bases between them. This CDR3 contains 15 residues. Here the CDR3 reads CASSQDRQGFDEQYF. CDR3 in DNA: TGCGCCAGCAGCCAAGATCGGCAGGGGTTCGACGAGCAGTACTTC.

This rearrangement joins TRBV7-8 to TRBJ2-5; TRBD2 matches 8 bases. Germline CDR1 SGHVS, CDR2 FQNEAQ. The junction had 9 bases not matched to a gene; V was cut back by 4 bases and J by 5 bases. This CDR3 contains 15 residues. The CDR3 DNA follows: TGTGCCAGCAGCTCCCCGCGGGGGGCGAAGGAGACCCAGTACTTC. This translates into CASSSPRGAKETQYF.